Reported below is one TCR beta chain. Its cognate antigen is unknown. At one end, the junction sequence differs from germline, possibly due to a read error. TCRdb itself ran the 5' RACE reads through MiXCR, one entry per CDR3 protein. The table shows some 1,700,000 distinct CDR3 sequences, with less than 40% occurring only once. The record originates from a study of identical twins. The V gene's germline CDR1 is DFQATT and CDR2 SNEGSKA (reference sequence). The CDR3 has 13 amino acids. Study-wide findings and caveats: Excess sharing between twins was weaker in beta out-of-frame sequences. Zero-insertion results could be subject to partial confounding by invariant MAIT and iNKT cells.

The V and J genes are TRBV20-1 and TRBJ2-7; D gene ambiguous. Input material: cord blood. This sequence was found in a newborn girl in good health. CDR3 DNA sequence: TGCAGTGCGAGAGGTGGCTACTACTACGAGCAGTACTTC. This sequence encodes CSARGGYYYEQYF.